This TCR beta chain was obtained from a study of T cell responses to AZD1222 COVID-19 vaccine. Germline lookup yields CDR1 MNHEY and CDR2 SVGAGI. The V end was cut by 2 bases, the J end by 5 bases, with 15 bases between. This CDR3 has 16 amino acids. Overall study findings and caveats: Reports indicate that nearly half of spike-specific TCRs are directed at unmutated variant regions.

A word on this clone: The target antigen is unknown.

Profiling relied on immunoSEQ multiplex PCR, and the TCRdb table lists in-frame clones only, not all of them. This sample has 95,000 to 150,000 clones, with approximately 88% found just once. Sequenced here: peripheral blood, sampled on day 0 of AZD1222 vaccination. The origin of this receptor is an adult in good health. The rearrangement joins TRBV6-5 to TRBJ2-2, with D perhaps matching TRBD1 (5 bases). DNA of the CDR3: TGTGCCAGCAGTTACGGTTCTCAGGGAAGGACCGGGGAGCTGTTTTTT. It codes for CASSYGSQGRTGELFF.